This TCR beta chain emerged from a study of blood T cell repertoires in COVID-19. Sequenced by immunoSEQ multiplex PCR; TCRdb stores in-frame clones only, minus some. The sample yields roughly 250,000 clones, 65% to 80% seen once. The table lists this clone with a few counts. Germline-derived CDR1 and CDR2 are SGHDN and FVKESK. Trimming stripped 1 base from V and 4 bases from J, with 10 bases between. CDR3 length: 14 residues. This TCR was recovered from a woman in her thirties or forties with active or convalescent COVID-19. The chain couples TRBV14 to TRBJ1-1, with D perhaps matching TRBD1 (5 bases). Specimen: peripheral blood. For the CDR3, the DNA is TGTGCCAGCAGCCAAGGGGGCTGGGGCACTGAAGCTTTCTTT. Translated, it gives CASSQGGWGTEAFF.